These T cell receptor beta chains were read from a single sample in a study of T-cell memory formation after mild COVID-19. TCRdb called the 5' RACE reads again in MiXCR, with one record for every CDR3 protein. In the table there are more than 350,000 distinct CDR3 sequences, roughly 21% of which are singletons. The specimen sequenced was PBMCs or a T cell subset sorted from them (not recorded which). The receptor set was obtained from an adult woman who had mild COVID-19 (a few samples of this study predate the infection). Cell type and time point are not known. Both conserved end residues are part of each CDR3. Fields, in order: D gene, V gene, J gene, clone size, CDR3 DNA, CDR3 protein. D genes are given only for firm matches. Not all rows give a size; the values are once, few, many and, for expanded clones, a class.

TRBD1,TRBV30,TRBJ2-7,.,TGTGCCTGGAGTGTCCTTGCAGGGACAGAGCTTTCCTACGAGCAGTACTTC,CAWSVLAGTELSYEQYF
TRBD1,TRBV18,TRBJ1-5,few,TGTGCCAGCTCGCGCGGGACAGGGGCTCAGCCCCAGCATTTT,CASSRGTGAQPQHF
TRBD2,TRBV12-3/TRBV12-4,TRBJ2-5,few,TGTGCCAGCAGTCCCAGACTAGCGGGGGCTATGTACCAAGAGACCCAGTACTTC,CASSPRLAGAMYQETQYF
.,TRBV12-3/TRBV12-4,TRBJ2-3,few,TGTGCCAGCGGGCGAGACACAGATACGCAGTATTTT,CASGRDTDTQYF
TRBD2,TRBV20-1,TRBJ2-1,.,TGCAGTGCTAGGAGGCGAGGCGGGGGGGATGGGTCCTACAATGAGCAGTTCTTC,CSARRRGGGDGSYNEQFF
TRBD1,TRBV20-1,TRBJ2-3,few,TGCAGTGCACCGGACAGGGGTGAGGGGGATACGCAGTATTTT,CSAPDRGEGDTQYF
TRBD1,TRBV4-2,TRBJ2-3,.,TGTGCCAGCAGCCAAGTGGGACAGGGAGCCACAGATACGCAGTATTTT,CASSQVGQGATDTQYF
.,TRBV5-1,TRBJ2-2,few,TGCGCCAGCAGCTCAAGTACGGGTGATACCGGGGAGCTGTTTTTT,CASSSSTGDTGELFF
TRBD2,TRBV12-3/TRBV12-4,TRBJ2-7,few,TGTGCCAGCAGTGATGCCGCGACTAGCGGGAGGGCCGACGAGCAGTACTTC,CASSDAATSGRADEQYF
.,TRBV20-1,TRBJ2-3,.,TGCAGTGCTAGTAAGGGGACTTCGACCACAGATACGCAGTATTTT,CSASKGTSTTDTQYF
TRBD1,TRBV19,TRBJ1-1,.,TGTGCCAGTAGGCTGGGGACAGCGGGCACTGAAGCTTTCTTT,CASRLGTAGTEAFF
.,TRBV12-3/TRBV12-4,TRBJ1-1,few,TGTGCCAGCAGCCCCCTGGGACCGTCCTGGGGAGCTTTCTTT,CASSPLGPSWGAFF
TRBD1,TRBV5-6,TRBJ2-1,few,TGTGCCAGCAGCTTTGGCCCGGGGACAGGGGGGCTCAATGAGCAGTTCTTC,CASSFGPGTGGLNEQFF
TRBD2,TRBV4-3,TRBJ2-2,few,TGCGCCAGCAGCCAAGATGGACTAGCGGGGACCACCGGGGAGCTGTTTTTT,CASSQDGLAGTTGELFF
.,TRBV12-3/TRBV12-4,TRBJ2-3,.,TGTGCCAGCAGTTTAGAGTTGGGGATGGGTTACACAGATACGCAGTATTTT,CASSLELGMGYTDTQYF
TRBD2,TRBV11-2,TRBJ2-7,.,TGTGCCAGCAGCCTGGCCGGGACTAGGGGTTCCTACGAGCAGTACTTC,CASSLAGTRGSYEQYF
TRBD2,TRBV7-9,TRBJ2-3,few,TGTGCCAGCAGCCCCTGGGGGGGTACGCAGTATTTT,CASSPWGGTQYF
.,TRBV15,TRBJ1-3,few,TGTGCCACCAGCGGAGGGTCTGGAAACACCATATATTTT,CATSGGSGNTIYF
.,TRBV7-2,TRBJ2-1,.,TGTGCCAGCAGCTTTGCGGGCCCCTCCTACAATGAGCAGTTCTTC,CASSFAGPSYNEQFF
.,TRBV3-1,TRBJ2-7,few,TGTGCCAGCAGCCAAGATTGGTCTAGAGGGTACGAGCAGTACTTC,CASSQDWSRGYEQYF
TRBD2,TRBV6-5,TRBJ2-1,few,TGTGCCAGCAGTTCCTCGATAGCGGGGAGTGCCTACAATGAGCAGTTCTTC,CASSSSIAGSAYNEQFF
TRBD2,TRBV20-1,TRBJ2-3,many,TGCAGTGCTAGAGATGCTCGAGGGACTAGCGGCACAGATACGCAGTATTTT,CSARDARGTSGTDTQYF
.,TRBV27,TRBJ2-1,.,TGTGCCACGAGCCGTGGAGCCAGCTCCTACAATGAGCAGTTCTTC,CATSRGASSYNEQFF
.,TRBV7-9,TRBJ2-7,.,TGTGCCAGCAGCTTAGCAGAAACATCGATCTCCTACGAGCAGTACTTC,CASSLAETSISYEQYF
.,TRBV9,TRBJ2-7,few,TGTGCCAGCAGCCCTCATAATTCCTACGAGCAGTACTTC,CASSPHNSYEQYF
.,TRBV2,TRBJ2-7,many,TGTGCCAGCTCATCCCAGGGGAGGGGCTCCTACGAGCAGTACTTC,CASSSQGRGSYEQYF
TRBD1,TRBV29-1,TRBJ2-7,few,TGCAGCGTGGGGACAGGTCCCCTGAGCGAGCAGTACTTC,CSVGTGPLSEQYF
.,TRBV4-3,TRBJ2-3,.,TGCGCCAGCAGCCAAGGAATTGCAGGGGGCACAGATACGCAGTATTTT,CASSQGIAGGTDTQYF
TRBD2,TRBV11-2,TRBJ2-5,.,TGTGCCAGCAGCTCAGTGGCCGCGGGACTAGCGGGAGAAACCCCCTACTTC,CASSSVAAGLAGETPYF
.,TRBV4-1,TRBJ2-5,many,TGCGCCAGCAGCCCGACGGGCGAGACCCAGTACTTC,CASSPTGETQYF
TRBD2,TRBV11-2,TRBJ2-1,.,TGTGCCAGCAGCTTCGCCTCGGGACTAGACAATGAGCAGTTCTTC,CASSFASGLDNEQFF
.,TRBV24-1,TRBJ2-5,.,TGTGCCACCAGTGAGGGATGGGACAACCAAGAGACCCAGTACTTC,CATSEGWDNQETQYF
.,TRBV5-1,TRBJ2-7,.,TGCGCCCCGACGAGGGGATTTTACGAGCAGTACTTC,CAPTRGFYEQYF
.,TRBV20-1,TRBJ2-7,.,TGCAGTGCTAGAGATGTGGACTACGAGCAGTACTTC,CSARDVDYEQYF
TRBD2,TRBV2,TRBJ2-1,few,TGTGCCAGCAGGCGCCGACTAGCGGGAGCGTTAAATGAGCAGTTCTTC,CASRRRLAGALNEQFF
.,TRBV7-2,TRBJ2-3,.,TGTGCCAGCAGCTCCACCCCTAACTATGATACGCAGTATTTT,CASSSTPNYDTQYF
.,TRBV2,TRBJ1-5,many,TGTGCCAGCAGTGCATCCCCTGCGGGGGTACGCAATCAGCCCCAGCATTTT,CASSASPAGVRNQPQHF
TRBD2,TRBV12-3/TRBV12-4,TRBJ2-3,.,TGTGACAGCAGTCCGACTAGCGGGAGTTATACGCAGTATTTT,CDSSPTSGSYTQYF
TRBD1,TRBV20-1,TRBJ2-7,.,TGCAGTGGCAGACAGGGGGGGTCCTACGAGCAGTACTTC,CSGRQGGSYEQYF
.,TRBV12-3/TRBV12-4,TRBJ2-5,.,TGTGCCAGCAGCGGACTGGTCCTTGAGACCCAGTACTTC,CASSGLVLETQYF
TRBD2,TRBV7-9,TRBJ2-3,few,TGTGCCAGCAGGGTACTAGGCGGGGGACTCATACCGGACGATACGCAGTATTTT,CASRVLGGGLIPDDTQYF
TRBD1,TRBV5-1,TRBJ2-7,many,TGCGCCAGCAGCTCATCACAGGGGATGCGCGAGCAGTACTTC,CASSSSQGMREQYF
.,TRBV20-1,TRBJ2-7,.,TGCAGTGCTAGAGACCGGGACTCACTTACCTACGAGCAGTACTTC,CSARDRDSLTYEQYF
TRBD1,TRBV7-9,TRBJ1-4,few,TGTGCCAGCAGCACGGACAGGGTCGAGAAACTGTTTTTT,CASSTDRVEKLFF
TRBD2,TRBV7-6,TRBJ2-5,many,TGTGCCAGCAGCTTAATTTCGGTGGGGCTAGCGGGGGAGGAGACCCAGTACTTC,CASSLISVGLAGEETQYF
.,TRBV12-3/TRBV12-4,TRBJ2-1,.,TGTGCCAGCAGTTTAGTACTAGTTTTCCATGAGCAGTTCTTC,CASSLVLVFHEQFF
.,TRBV6-6,TRBJ2-3,.,TGTGCCAGCATTTTGCTGCCAGCCACAGATACGCAGTATTTT,CASILLPATDTQYF
.,TRBV28,TRBJ1-1,.,TGTGCCAGCAGAAACCCCAGGGTGATGAACACTGAAGCTTTCTTT,CASRNPRVMNTEAFF
TRBD2,TRBV15,TRBJ2-7,many,TGTGCCACCAGCCCGACGGGACTAGCGGGCGAGCAGTACTTC,CATSPTGLAGEQYF
.,TRBV7-9,TRBJ2-5,few,TGTGCCAGCAGCTCCTTCGGAGAGGACCAAGAGACCCAGTACTTC,CASSSFGEDQETQYF